This T cell receptor (beta chain) was obtained from a study of blood T cells in healthy people across ages. Whole-study findings and limits: Unsorted PBMCs prevented conclusive naive versus antigen-experienced comparison. A strong correlation between TCR beta diversity and naive T cell percentage was seen.

Concerning this clonotype itself: Antigen specificity is unknown.

The CDR3 extends over 16 amino acids. With 0 bases clipped from V and 4 bases from J, the junction kept 5 bases outside the gene matches. Germline CDR1 and CDR2: LGHNA and YSLEER. The use of a sample-barcoded 5' primer and a J-beta primer mix characterized a second PCR of roughly 7 to 11 cycles. Through a template-switch adaptor with 12 random nucleotides, each cDNA molecule received a tag. TCRdb fed the 5' RACE reads into MiXCR, producing one record per CDR3 protein. The sample records about 1.8 million distinct CDR3 sequences, around half being singletons. No fewer than 5.5 micrograms of total RNA were isolated from every sample.

The clonotype originates from a middle-aged woman in good health. The specimen was blood. The chain has TRBV4-3 and TRBJ2-7; 11 positions match TRBD2. The CDR3 is CASSQEGSGGAYEQYF. The CDR3 DNA is TGCGCCAGCAGCCAAGAGGGTAGCGGGGGGGCATACGAGCAGTACTTC.